The present TCR beta chain was sequenced within a study of blood T cell repertoires in COVID-19. Method: immunoSEQ multiplex PCR; TCRdb's copy keeps in-frame clones and lacks some. The sample contains approximately 110,000 clones, 80% to 90% of which appear only once. This CDR3 spans 15 amino acids. The junction had 1 base not matched to a gene; V was cut back by 4 bases and J by 2 bases. Per the germline V gene, CDR1 is LNHDA and CDR2 is SQIVND (reference sequence). The receptor was derived from a woman over 75 with acute or convalescent COVID-19. Sequenced input: peripheral blood. This sequence joins TRBV19 and TRBJ2-7; 14 positions match TRBD2. CDR3 coding DNA: TGTGCCAGTAGTAGGACTAGCGGGGGGACCTACGAGCAGTACTTC. Protein sequence: CASSRTSGGTYEQYF.